This TCR beta chain was identified in a study of T-cell reconstitution after alpha-beta-depleted transplantation in children. The length of the CDR3 is 15 residues. Germline V gives CDR1 SGHTA, CDR2 FQGNSA. Worth noting for this clonotype: The target antigen is unknown. One junction end does not reproduce the germline sequence, and a read error may be involved.

Researchers prepared the TCRbeta library using unique molecular identifiers, the study reports. TCRdb analysed the PCR reads with MiXCR anew, one entry per CDR3 protein. The table has 450,000 to 550,000 distinct CDR3 sequences, 9.5% to 12% seen once; the top ten hold 13% to 15%. Whole-study findings and limits: High day-60 TCRbeta diversity in some patients came from surviving recipient T cells and thymic progenitors. Among T cells one year after transplant, newly produced cells accounted for most counts and diversity. At around two months after transplant, the alpha-beta T cells were reportedly derived from several hundred expanded clones that came from non-depleted graft cells.

Source: PBMCs, mostly from graft donor cells, taken 180 days after TCRalphabeta/CD19-depleted stem cell transplant. V and J are TRBV7-2 and TRBJ2-7, with 13 bases aligning to TRBD2. This receptor was obtained from a female patient aged 2-15 years who had a stem cell transplant for aplastic anemia, so the T cells may come from the graft donor. CDR3 amino acids: CANSRTSGRAYEQYF. Here the CDR3 DNA reads TGTGCCAACAGCCGCACTAGCGGGAGGGCCTACGAGCAGTACTTC. Filled out from reference TRBV7-2 and TRBJ2-7, the complete variable domain reads GAGVSQSPSNKVTEKGKDVELRCDPISGHTALYWYRQSLGQGLEFLIYFQGNSAPDKSGLPSDRFSAERTGGSVSTLTIQRTQQEDSAVYLCANSRTSGRAYEQYFGPGTRLTVT.